These 25 T cell receptor beta chains came from one sample sequenced in a study of long-term antiretroviral therapy in people with HIV. It was version v3.0 of the immunoSEQ assay that was run at survey level. Libraries were prepared by immunoSEQ multiplex PCR; TCRdb keeps only in-frame clonotypes and omits some of them. The data show 25,000 to 35,000 clones, 80% to 85% seen once. Sequenced here: unsorted PBMCs, sampled roughly 2.7 years after starting antiretroviral therapy. The receptors were sampled from a man younger than 45 with HIV.

The V and J genes are TRBV5-1 and TRBJ2-3, with 10 bases aligning to TRBD2. Germline V gene sequence: CDR1 SGHRS, CDR2 YFSETQ. This CDR3 spans 16 amino acids. V was clipped by 0 bases and J by 3 bases; unmatched bases: 4. In DNA, the CDR3 is TGCGCCAGCAGCTTGGACATAGCGGGGGGAACAGATACGCAGTATTTT. It yields the protein CASSLDIAGGTDTQYF.

J is TRBJ2-7 and V is TRBV2; D is unclear. Per germline, CDR1 SNHLY and CDR2 FYNNEI. This CDR3 region has 14 residues. The germline V and J ends were trimmed by 7 bases and 4 bases, with 17 bases remaining between them. CDR3 coding DNA: TGTGCCAGCAAAGGTGTACGCGGCCCGTACGAGCAGTACTTC. It translates to CASKGVRGPYEQYF.

This chain uses TRBV28 with TRBJ1-5; D might be TRBD1 (6 bases). Germline values: CDR1 MDHEN, CDR2 SYDVKM. This CDR3 contains 16 residues. The ends were cut back, 3 bases at V and 2 bases at J, with 14 bases in the middle. CDR3 nucleotides: TGTGCCAGCAGTTTGAGGGGGGTTTTGGGCAATCAGCCCCAGCATTTT. It translates to CASSLRGVLGNQPQHF.

The rearrangement joins TRBV11-2 to TRBJ1-1, with TRBD1 matching over 7 bases. Unmatched junction bases numbered 6, after V lost 1 base and J lost 4 bases. Germline V lookup: CDR1 SGHAT, CDR2 FQNNGV. The CDR3 covers 15 residues. The CDR3 nucleotides are TGTGCCAGCAGCTTAGTACAGGGGATAGGCACTGAAGCTTTCTTT. Its translation is CASSLVQGIGTEAFF.

The chain recombines TRBV9 with TRBJ2-1; 9 bases agree with TRBD2. Unmatched junction bases numbered 4, after V lost 0 bases and J lost 6 bases. The length of the CDR3 is 15 residues. Germline V gene data show CDR1 as SGDLS and CDR2 as YYNGEE. CDR3 DNA: TGTGCCAGCAGCGTAGGACTAGCGGAGCCCAATGAGCAGTTCTTC. Encoded protein: CASSVGLAEPNEQFF.

The chain carries TRBV29-1 and TRBJ2-1; 8 bases agree with TRBD2. Germline V gene lookup returns CDR1 SQVTM and CDR2 ANQGSEA. The CDR3 has 11 amino acids. With V trimmed by 8 bases and J by 3 bases, 0 bases remained unmatched. CDR3 protein: CSSGGYNEQFF. The CDR3 DNA is TGCAGCAGCGGGGGCTACAATGAGCAGTTCTTC.

The J gene is TRBJ2-5, the V gene TRBV19; D unresolved. Trimming cost V 5 bases and J 4 bases, with 11 bases left between them. Germline CDR1 is LNHDA and CDR2 is SQIVND (reference sequence). The CDR3 loop spans 13 amino acids. CDR3 DNA: TGTGCCAGTAGTCTCGTTCGTGCAGAGACCCAGTACTTC. This encodes CASSLVRAETQYF.

The CDR3 region has the DNA TGTGCCAGCAGTTTATTACAGATCAATCAGCCCCAGCATTTT. This encodes CASSLLQINQPQHF. The gene calls are TRBV28 and TRBJ1-5; unclear D gene. CDR3 length equals 14 residues. CDR1 is MDHEN and CDR2 is SYDVKM in the germline V gene. The germline V and J ends were trimmed by 1 base and 3 bases, with 7 bases remaining between them.

The chain combines TRBV19 with TRBJ1-5; weak D call: TRBD1 (5 bases). Looked up from germline, CDR1 is LNHDA and CDR2 is SQIVND (reference sequence). Deletions cut 0 bases from V and 2 bases from J, with 11 bases between. This CDR3 is built from 16 residues. CDR3 nucleotides: TGTGCCAGTAGTATAGAGTCCGGGACGGGCAATCAGCCCCAGCATTTT. This sequence encodes CASSIESGTGNQPQHF.

This clone was seen only once. The V gene is TRBV11-2, the J gene TRBJ2-4; D might be TRBD2 (5 bases). Per germline, CDR1 SGHAT and CDR2 FQNNGV. This CDR3 contains 15 residues. Trimming pared 3 bases from V and 2 bases from J, leaving 11 bases between. DNA for the CDR3: TGTGCCAGCAGCTTTCCGGGGAGAACCAAAAACATTCAGTACTTC. Residues: CASSFPGRTKNIQYF.

This chain connects TRBV2 to TRBJ2-7; D not resolved. The germline V and J ends were trimmed by 4 bases and 4 bases, with 5 bases remaining between them. The CDR3 contains 11 residues. Germline V gives CDR1 SNHLY, CDR2 FYNNEI. CDR3 sequence: CASSVMYEQYF. CDR3 DNA sequence: TGTGCCAGCAGTGTAATGTACGAGCAGTACTTC. Full variable domain (outside the CDR3, taken from reference TRBV2 and TRBJ2-7): EPEVTQTPSHQVTQMGQEVILRCVPISNHLYFYWYRQILGQKVEFLVSFYNNEISEKSEIFDDQFSVERPDGSNFTLKIRSTKLEDSAMYFCASSVMYEQYFGPGTRLTVT.

The chain combines TRBV18 with TRBJ2-4, with a weak D call TRBD1 (5 bases). Germline-derived CDR1 and CDR2 are KGHSH and LQKENI. The CDR3 length is 17 residues. The ends were cut back, 1 base at V and 3 bases at J, with 16 bases in the middle. CDR3 amino acids: CASSPRTQGDSKNIQYF. The CDR3 coding sequence is TGTGCCAGCTCACCACGAACCCAGGGTGATAGCAAAAACATTCAGTACTTC.

V usage is TRBV5-8 and J usage is TRBJ2-7, with 11 nucleotides matching TRBD1. V trimming: 3 bases; J trimming: 3 bases; junction bases outside the gene matches: 5. CDR1 is SGHTS and CDR2 is YDEGEE in the germline V gene. This CDR3 has 15 amino acids. CDR3 residues: CASSSGQGANYEQYF. The DNA of the CDR3 is TGTGCCAGCAGCTCTGGACAGGGGGCCAACTACGAGCAGTACTTC.

The chain joins TRBV28 to TRBJ1-4, with D hard to call. This CDR3 contains 14 residues. Per the germline V gene, CDR1 is MDHEN and CDR2 is SYDVKM. V gave up 5 bases and J gave up 7 bases, with 14 bases separating them. Written as DNA, the CDR3 is TGTGCCAGCAGTCCCCCCGGGCCCGTTGAAAAACTGTTTTTT. This encodes CASSPPGPVEKLFF. Together with reference TRBV28 and TRBJ1-4, the CDR3 gives the full variable domain: DVKVTQSSRYLVKRTGEKVFLECVQDMDHENMFWYRQDPGLGLRLIYFSYDVKMKEKGDIPEGYSVSREKKERFSLILESASTNQTSMYLCASSPPGPVEKLFFGSGTQLSVL.

The genes are TRBV6-1 and TRBJ2-1; 7 bases line up with TRBD2. The CDR3 runs to 13 residues. V lost 0 bases to trimming and J lost 7 bases; unmatched junction nucleotides: 0. CDR1 and CDR2 (germline): MNHNS, SASEGT. DNA of the CDR3: TGTGCCAGCAGTGAAGCGCGGGGGAATGAGCAGTTCTTC. It encodes CASSEARGNEQFF.

V and J are TRBV10-3 and TRBJ1-5; 8 bases map to TRBD1. CDR1 and CDR2 from the germline V gene are ENHRY and SYGVKD. This CDR3 is built from 14 residues. V trimming: 10 bases; J trimming: 0 bases; junction bases outside the gene matches: 5. The DNA of the CDR3 is TGTGCCACCTGGACAGGGTATAGCAATCAGCCCCAGCATTTT. Its protein is CATWTGYSNQPQHF.

The chain couples TRBV11-2 to TRBJ1-1, with D possibly matching TRBD1 (5 bases). Trimming removed 0 bases from V and 4 bases from J, with 6 bases in between. This CDR3 contains 13 residues. Germline-derived CDR1 and CDR2 are SGHAT and FQNNGV. CDR3 region: CASSLERGTEAFF. CDR3 nucleotide sequence: TGTGCCAGCAGCTTAGAAAGGGGCACTGAAGCTTTCTTT.

The rearrangement joins TRBV5-5 to TRBJ1-5, with D unclear. Germline V CDR1 and CDR2: SGHKS, YYEKEE (reference sequence). Between the trimmed V and J ends, which lost 2 bases and 2 bases, there was a span of 14 bases. This CDR3 region has 16 residues. CDR3 residues: CASSFSAGLGNQPQHF. The CDR3 DNA sequence: TGTGCCAGCAGCTTTTCTGCGGGGTTGGGCAATCAGCCCCAGCATTTT.

V gene TRBV19 combines with J gene TRBJ1-2; the match to TRBD1 covers 7 bases. Germline trimming cut 3 bases from V and 3 bases from J; bases unmatched to any gene: 1. There are 13 residues in the CDR3. Per germline, CDR1 LNHDA and CDR2 SQIVND (reference sequence). CDR3 protein: CASSITGDYGYTF. The CDR3 DNA follows: TGTGCCAGTAGTATCACAGGGGACTATGGCTACACCTTC.

This rearrangement joins TRBV11-1 to TRBJ1-1; D is undetermined. The V end lost 2 bases, the J end lost 0 bases, and 16 bases lay between the germline ends. The CDR3 spans 17 residues. Germline CDR1 SGHAT, CDR2 FQDESV (reference sequence). The CDR3 is CASSLLSSGPMNTEAFF. As DNA, the CDR3 is TGTGCCAGCAGCTTACTCTCCTCGGGTCCCATGAACACTGAAGCTTTCTTT. The full variable domain, its missing parts supplied by reference TRBV11-1 and TRBJ1-1, is EAEVAQSPRYKITEKSQAVAFWCDPISGHATLYWYRQILGQGPELLVQFQDESVVDDSQLPKDRFSAERLKGVDSTLKIQPAELGDSAMYLCASSLLSSGPMNTEAFFGQGTRLTVV.

The chain recombines TRBV4-2 with TRBJ2-3, with D unclear. The CDR3 extends over 13 amino acids. CDR1 and CDR2 (germline): LGHNA, YNFKEQ. V lost 0 bases to trimming and J lost 7 bases, with 8 bases between them. The CDR3 sequence: CASSQENFNTQYF. DNA of the CDR3: TGTGCCAGCAGCCAAGAAAACTTTAATACGCAGTATTTT.

The chain couples TRBV10-3 to TRBJ2-1, with D possibly being TRBD1 or TRBD2 (6 bases each). V lost 7 bases and J 8 bases, leaving 18 bases between the germline ends. CDR3 size: 14 residues. Per germline, CDR1 ENHRY and CDR2 SYGVKD. The CDR3 DNA reads TGTGCCATCAAGTCGGGGGCAGAGGGGTATGAGCAGTTCTTC. Encoded protein: CAIKSGAEGYEQFF.

The chain's CDR3 is CASSFGWGTYEQYF. CDR3 bases: TGCGCCAGCAGCTTCGGGTGGGGGACCTACGAGCAGTACTTC. The rearrangement uses TRBV5-1 and TRBJ2-7; D is tentatively TRBD1 or TRBD2 (5 bases each). The germline V and J ends were trimmed by 2 bases and 2 bases, with 11 bases remaining between them. CDR3 length: 14 residues. The germline CDR1 and CDR2 sequences are SGHRS and YFSETQ.

This rearrangement joins TRBV5-4 to TRBJ2-5; 9 bases match TRBD2. CDR3 length: 13 residues. Germline CDR1 SGHNT, CDR2 YYREEE (reference sequence). V was clipped by 4 bases and J by 4 bases; unmatched bases: 2. CDR3 nucleotides: TGTGCCAGCAGCGTTAGCGGGAGAGAGACCCAGTACTTC. Its protein product is CASSVSGRETQYF.

This clone was picked up a small number of times. CDR3 nucleotide sequence: TGTGCCAGCGGAACAGGGGGCTACGAGCAGTACTTC. Translation gives CASGTGGYEQYF. The chain employs TRBV9 and TRBJ2-7, with 8 nucleotides matching TRBD1. Germline V lookup: CDR1 SGDLS, CDR2 YYNGEE. The CDR3 is 12 amino acids. Trimming removed 7 bases from V and 3 bases from J; junction bases left unmatched: 3.